The present T cell receptor beta chain was sequenced within a study of Graves' ophthalmopathy and Graves' hyperthyroidism. Study-wide points: The model predicted progression of ophthalmopathy with a sensitivity of approximately 68%, and its specificity was 72.22%.

Amplification targeted the TCR beta CDR3 regions, with RNA transcripts as the source material. RT-PCR in the first round used HTBI primers; a second-round multiplex PCR followed. In TCRdb, the multiplex PCR reads were re-called with MiXCR into one record per CDR3 protein. The data contain around 520,000 distinct CDR3 sequences, about two fifths of them seen just once; the ten biggest clones take up 3.5% to 5%. This clonotype was counted ten times or more. Its matching antigen is unknown. Among the exclusions were patients with other autoimmune diseases, uncontrolled infections, pregnancy or lactation. Orbital computed tomography, thyroid ultrasound, TRAb, serum thyroxine and clinical symptoms formed the basis of diagnosis. Sequencing was carried out using peripheral blood or thyroid tissue (not recorded which). This receptor was identified in an adult man with Graves' hyperthyroidism.

The CDR3 DNA reads TGTGCCAGCAGCCGCTGGACAGGGGAGGAGCAGTACTTC. Translation: CASSRWTGEEQYF. The V gene is TRBV14, the J gene TRBJ2-7; the match to TRBD1 covers 9 bases. Trimming removed 4 bases from V and 7 bases from J; junction bases left unmatched: 5. The CDR3 has 13 amino acids. Per the germline V gene, CDR1 is SGHDN and CDR2 is FVKESK. The full variable domain, rest sourced from reference TRBV14 and TRBJ2-7, is EAGVTQFPSHSVIEKGQTVTLRCDPISGHDNLYWYRRVMGKEIKFLLHFVKESKQDESGMPNNRFLAERTGGTYSTLKVQPAELEDSGVYFCASSRWTGEEQYFGPGTRLTVT.